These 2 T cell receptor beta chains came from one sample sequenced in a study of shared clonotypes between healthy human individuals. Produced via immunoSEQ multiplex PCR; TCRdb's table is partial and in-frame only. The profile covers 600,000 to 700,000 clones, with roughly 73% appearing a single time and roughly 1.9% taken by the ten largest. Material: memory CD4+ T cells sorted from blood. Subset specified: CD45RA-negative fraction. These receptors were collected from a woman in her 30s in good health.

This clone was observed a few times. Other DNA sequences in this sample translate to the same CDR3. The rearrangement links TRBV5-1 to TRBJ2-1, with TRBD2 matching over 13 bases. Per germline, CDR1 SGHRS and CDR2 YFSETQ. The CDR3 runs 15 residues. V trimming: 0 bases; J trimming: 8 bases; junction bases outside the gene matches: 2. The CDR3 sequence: CASSLGLAGGDEQFF. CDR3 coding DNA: TGCGCCAGCAGCTTGGGACTAGCGGGAGGCGATGAGCAGTTCTTC.

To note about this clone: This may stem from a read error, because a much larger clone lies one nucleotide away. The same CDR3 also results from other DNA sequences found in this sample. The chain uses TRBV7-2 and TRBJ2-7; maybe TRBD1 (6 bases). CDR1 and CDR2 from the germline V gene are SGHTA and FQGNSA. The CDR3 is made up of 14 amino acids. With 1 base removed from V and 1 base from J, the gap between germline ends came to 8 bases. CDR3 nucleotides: TGTGCCAGCAGCTTAGGAGGACAGTCCTACGAGCAGTACTTC. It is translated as CASSLGGQSYEQYF.